This TCR beta chain was sequenced for a study of T cell repertoires in cytomegalovirus infection. Study-level results: Dominant in the ex vivo response were TCR beta clonotypes restricted by HLA-C and specific for CMV.

One entry per CDR3 protein results from TCRdb running MiXCR on the reads. The data contain about 76,000 distinct CDR3 sequences, roughly 3.5% of them seen just once; the ten biggest clones take up around 4.4%. Germline V gene data show CDR1 as SGHAT and CDR2 as FQNNGV. The CDR3 contains 12 residues. Trimming took 8 bases from V and 8 from J, leaving 15 bases between them. By share, this clonotype ranks as medium-sized. Its antigen is still unknown. Sample: PBMCs. The chain is built from TRBV11-2 and TRBJ1-2; weak D call: TRBD1 (5 bases). This TCR was sampled from a human donor in good health (CMV status not recorded). Some clones in this sample may be carry-over from other donors' samples. CDR3 amino acids: CASDDGGGGYTF. The DNA for the CDR3 is TGTGCCAGCGATGATGGGGGTGGCGGCTACACCTTC.